The clone carrying this TCR beta chain was counted ten times or more. For TCRbeta, the library was prepared with unique molecular identifiers. TCRdb itself ran the PCR reads through MiXCR, one entry per CDR3 protein. The sample yields about 360,000 distinct CDR3 sequences, less than 15% seen once. The data stem from a study of T-cell reconstitution after alpha-beta-depleted transplantation in children. This CDR3 has 13 amino acids. V shed 3 bases and J 8 bases; nucleotides not matched to a gene: 7. Germline lookup yields CDR1 SNHLY and CDR2 FYNNEI. The TCR originated in a human donor who donated a stem cell graft to a child with Fanconi anemia. Here the sequenced sample was PBMCs, taken from the stem cell graft. The chain employs TRBV2 and TRBJ2-7; 7 bases map to TRBD1. The CDR3, as DNA: TGTGCCAGCAGTGATGGGGACAGTGAGAAGCAGTACTTC. Amino acids: CASSDGDSEKQYF. Using reference TRBV2 and TRBJ2-7 for the parts outside the CDR3, the full variable domain is EPEVTQTPSHQVTQMGQEVILRCVPISNHLYFYWYRQILGQKVEFLVSFYNNEISEKSEIFDDQFSVERPDGSNFTLKIRSTKLEDSAMYFCASSDGDSEKQYFGPGTRLTVT.